This T cell receptor beta chain is drawn from a study of siplizumab effects on memory and regulatory T cells. This clone was observed a handful of times. Antigen specificity is unknown. Repertoires were generated with immunoSEQ multiplex PCR, while TCRdb's copy carries only in-frame clones and drops some. The table lists over 12,000 clones, approximately 49% of them singletons. It was at 37°C and for under 7 days that the mixed lymphocyte reaction cells were cocultured. The sequenced sample was CFSE-low (dividing) CD4+ T cells sorted from an allogeneic mixed lymphocyte reaction. The TCR comes from a human donor in good health; the cells came from an allogeneic mixed lymphocyte reaction.

The chain's CDR3 is CASSLDYEQYF. CDR3 nucleotides: TGTGCCAGCAGCTTAGACTACGAGCAGTACTTC. The rearrangement links TRBV7-2 to TRBJ2-7; D is uncertain. Germline V gives CDR1 SGHTA, CDR2 FQGNSA. Trimming took off 1 base at V and 3 bases at J, with 1 base between the two ends. This CDR3 has 11 amino acids.